This T cell receptor beta chain emerged from a study of PD-1 blockade in classical Hodgkin lymphoma. Study summary: Patients were infused with nivolumab 3 mg/kg every 2 weeks.

The assay was immunoSEQ multiplex PCR, and TCRdb's table has in-frame clones only and misses some. The sample records 11,000 to 15,000 clones, about 80% being singletons. Germline CDR1 and CDR2: MDHEN and SYDVKM. The ends were cut back, 8 bases at V and 10 bases at J, with 20 bases in the middle. This CDR3 is 13 amino acids long. Each patient experienced a relapse that followed autologous stem cell transplantation, and brentuximab vedotin exposure varied. When best responses were assessed, they were complete response, partial response or progressive disease. The sample consisted of peripheral blood mononuclear cells (PBMCs), taken at baseline. This TCR was sampled from a human donor with classical Hodgkin lymphoma. V gene TRBV28 combines with J gene TRBJ1-1; D unclear. The CDR3 loop reads CASHGRVYGIAFF. CDR3 DNA: TGTGCCAGCCACGGCCGTGTTTACGGAATAGCTTTCTTT.